The 2 T cell receptor beta chains listed next were all sequenced from one sample in a study of blood T cell repertoires in COVID-19. Clones were sequenced by immunoSEQ multiplex PCR, and TCRdb holds only the in-frame ones, with some missing. The sample records over 100,000 clones, over 80% being singletons. The sequenced material came from peripheral blood. The receptors were sampled from a human donor in a cohort sampled during active COVID-19.

This chain uses TRBV5-4 with TRBJ2-3, with 7 bases identical to TRBD2. This CDR3 spans 16 amino acids. Looked up from germline, CDR1 is SGHNT and CDR2 is YYREEE (reference sequence). The junction had 8 bases not matched to a gene; V was cut back by 3 bases and J by 1 base. The CDR3 bases are TGTGCCAGCAGCTCCTGGGGGGGACTTCGCACAGATACGCAGTATTTT. Encoded protein: CASSSWGGLRTDTQYF.

J is TRBJ1-4 and V is TRBV18; maybe TRBD1 (6 bases). CDR1 and CDR2 (germline): KGHSH, LQKENI. The CDR3 length is 16 residues. V lost 5 bases, J lost 6 bases, and 19 bases lay in between. CDR3 in amino acids: CASSALDGGGDEKLFF. CDR3 bases: TGTGCCAGCTCAGCCCTGGACGGAGGGGGGGATGAAAAACTGTTTTTT.